This T cell receptor (beta chain) was identified in a study of blood T cell repertoires in COVID-19. Study-level information: Spain, Italy and the United States supplied samples that represented acute and convalescent COVID-19. From T cells, B-cell-depleted T cells, or PBMCs came the material, which was cDNA or gDNA.

The V gene's germline CDR1 is MNHNS and CDR2 SASEGT. This CDR3 comprises 14 residues. Trimming cost V 2 bases and J 4 bases; bases outside gene matches: 4. In the original workflow: Estimation of nucleated cell counts was performed using reference gene primer amplification. The method was immunoSEQ multiplex PCR; TCRdb's version includes in-frame clones alone and lacks a portion of them. Clone size and V and J calls were adopted from that table, with D and trimming inferred from the DNA. The sample gives about 84,000 clones, about 86% of which show up once; more than 1% is in the top ten. The material sequenced was peripheral blood. The TCR sequence derives from a man older than 75 with active or convalescent COVID-19. This chain uses TRBV6-1 with TRBJ1-2; 7 bases line up with TRBD1. CDR3 DNA: TGTGCCAGCAGTGAATCGCAGGGGGGCTATGGCTACACCTTC. Its protein product is CASSESQGGYGYTF.